Listed below are T cell receptor beta chains from one sample, sequenced in a study of blood T cell repertoires in COVID-19. The method was immunoSEQ multiplex PCR; TCRdb's version includes in-frame clones alone and lacks a portion of them. The sample includes 200,000 or so clones, about 90% of them seen just once. The sample consisted of peripheral blood. The receptors come from a man aged 35 to 55 with active or convalescent COVID-19. Both conserved end residues are part of each CDR3. Fields, in order: J gene, V gene, clone size, D gene, CDR3 DNA, CDR3 protein. The D gene is left open where the match is weak. Expanded clones are given a class, and other clones once, few, many or no size at all.

j_call: TRBJ1-1; v_call: TRBV6-6; clone_size: once; d_call: .; cdr3_nt: TGTGCCAGCAGGGGCGAAACATTGAACACTGAAGCTTTCTTT; cdr3_aa: CASRGETLNTEAFF
j_call: TRBJ2-3; v_call: TRBV9; clone_size: .; d_call: .; cdr3_nt: TGTGCCAGCAGCGTAGCTGGAGCTTCTCGCACAGATACGCAGTATTTT; cdr3_aa: CASSVAGASRTDTQYF
j_call: TRBJ1-6; v_call: TRBV7-2; clone_size: few; d_call: .; cdr3_nt: TGTGCCAGCAGCTTAGTGGCGGGGTCTGATTCACCCCTCCACTTT; cdr3_aa: CASSLVAGSDSPLHF
j_call: TRBJ2-7; v_call: TRBV7-8; clone_size: .; d_call: .; cdr3_nt: TGTGCCAGCAGCTTAACGGCGGGGACCTACGAGCAGTACTTC; cdr3_aa: CASSLTAGTYEQYF
j_call: TRBJ2-7; v_call: TRBV20-1; clone_size: .; d_call: TRBD2; cdr3_nt: TGCAGTGCTAGTAGGACTAGCGGGAGCATCGACGAGCAGTACTTC; cdr3_aa: CSASRTSGSIDEQYF
j_call: TRBJ1-4; v_call: TRBV5-5; clone_size: .; d_call: TRBD1; cdr3_nt: TGTGCCAGCAGCTTAGGGACAGGAGGACGTGCAACTAATGAAAAACTGTTTTTT; cdr3_aa: CASSLGTGGRATNEKLFF
j_call: TRBJ2-7; v_call: TRBV19; clone_size: .; d_call: TRBD1; cdr3_nt: TGTGCCAGTAGTAGGGGACAGGTGGCCGAGCAGTACTTC; cdr3_aa: CASSRGQVAEQYF
j_call: TRBJ2-7; v_call: TRBV30; clone_size: .; d_call: .; cdr3_nt: TGTGCCTGGAGCAAGGGGGTCGGGGAGCAGTACTTC; cdr3_aa: CAWSKGVGEQYF
j_call: TRBJ1-2; v_call: TRBV5-1; clone_size: .; d_call: .; cdr3_nt: TGCGCCAGCAGCTTGGGGTCACAGTCCAGTAGAAGATCCTATGGCTACACCTTC; cdr3_aa: CASSLGSQSSRRSYGYTF
j_call: TRBJ1-2; v_call: TRBV13; clone_size: .; d_call: .; cdr3_nt: TGTGCCAGCAGCTTAGAGGGGGAAGGGGACGACTATGGCTACACCTTC; cdr3_aa: CASSLEGEGDDYGYTF
j_call: TRBJ1-1; v_call: TRBV11-2; clone_size: few; d_call: TRBD1; cdr3_nt: TGTGCCAGCAGCTCACAAAACAGGGGCACTGAAGCTTTCTTT; cdr3_aa: CASSSQNRGTEAFF
j_call: TRBJ2-7; v_call: TRBV19; clone_size: .; d_call: .; cdr3_nt: TGTGCCAGTAGTATTGGGCAGGGCTCCTACGAGCAGTACTTC; cdr3_aa: CASSIGQGSYEQYF
j_call: TRBJ2-7; v_call: TRBV7-9; clone_size: once; d_call: TRBD1; cdr3_nt: TGTGCCAGCAGCTTTAGTTCAGGGGGCGGCGAGCAGTACTTC; cdr3_aa: CASSFSSGGGEQYF
j_call: TRBJ2-1; v_call: TRBV3-1/TRBV3-2; clone_size: .; d_call: TRBD2; cdr3_nt: TGTGCCAGCAGCCAACTTCGACTAGCGGGAGCTGATGAGCAGTTCTTC; cdr3_aa: CASSQLRLAGADEQFF
j_call: TRBJ1-5; v_call: TRBV5-8; clone_size: .; d_call: TRBD1; cdr3_nt: TGTGCCAGCAGCTTGGCTGGGACAGGGGTTCAGCCCCAGCATTTT; cdr3_aa: CASSLAGTGVQPQHF
j_call: TRBJ2-5; v_call: TRBV7-9; clone_size: .; d_call: .; cdr3_nt: TGTGCCAGCAGCTTAGGGTCCGGAGAGACCCAGTACTTC; cdr3_aa: CASSLGSGETQYF
j_call: TRBJ2-1; v_call: TRBV5-1; clone_size: .; d_call: TRBD2; cdr3_nt: TGCGCCAGCAGCTTGGGCGGGGGGGACAATGAGCAGTTCTTC; cdr3_aa: CASSLGGGDNEQFF
j_call: TRBJ2-3; v_call: TRBV10-3; clone_size: once; d_call: TRBD1; cdr3_nt: TGTGCCATCAGCAATACAGGGGGTAGGACAGATACGCAGTATTTT; cdr3_aa: CAISNTGGRTDTQYF
j_call: TRBJ1-5; v_call: TRBV3-1/TRBV3-2; clone_size: .; d_call: .; cdr3_nt: TGTGCCAGCAGCCAAGGACAGACTAATCAGCCCCAGCATTTT; cdr3_aa: CASSQGQTNQPQHF
j_call: TRBJ1-4; v_call: TRBV9; clone_size: .; d_call: TRBD1; cdr3_nt: TGTGCCAGCAGCGTAGGACAGGGAACTAATGAAAAACTGTTTTTT; cdr3_aa: CASSVGQGTNEKLFF
j_call: TRBJ2-1; v_call: TRBV10-3; clone_size: .; d_call: TRBD2; cdr3_nt: TGTGCCATCAGTGAGTACAAGCGGGAGTTGGGTGAGCAGTTCTTC; cdr3_aa: CAISEYKRELGEQFF
j_call: TRBJ1-2; v_call: TRBV18; clone_size: .; d_call: .; cdr3_nt: TGTGCCAGCTCACCTAAACAGGTGCGAAATGGCTACACCTTC; cdr3_aa: CASSPKQVRNGYTF
j_call: TRBJ2-1; v_call: TRBV5-5; clone_size: .; d_call: TRBD2; cdr3_nt: TGTGCCAGCAGCTTAACTAGCGGGGGTCCCCTAACCTACAATGAGCAGTTCTTC; cdr3_aa: CASSLTSGGPLTYNEQFF
j_call: TRBJ2-1; v_call: TRBV10-1; clone_size: .; d_call: TRBD2; cdr3_nt: TGCGCCAGCAGTGAGTCTCCGGGAGGAGGATACAATGAGCAGTTCTTC; cdr3_aa: CASSESPGGGYNEQFF
j_call: TRBJ1-3; v_call: TRBV12-3/TRBV12-4; clone_size: .; d_call: .; cdr3_nt: TGTGCCAGCAACCTGGGCGGAAACACCATATATTTT; cdr3_aa: CASNLGGNTIYF
j_call: TRBJ2-7; v_call: TRBV19; clone_size: .; d_call: .; cdr3_nt: TGTGCCAGTAGTAAACGCCCCAGCTCCTACGAGCAGTACTTC; cdr3_aa: CASSKRPSSYEQYF
j_call: TRBJ2-1; v_call: TRBV9; clone_size: .; d_call: .; cdr3_nt: TGTGCCAGCAGCGTAGGGGGGGTTCAAAAGTTCTTC; cdr3_aa: CASSVGGVQKFF
j_call: TRBJ2-1; v_call: TRBV5-1; clone_size: once; d_call: TRBD2; cdr3_nt: TGCGCCAGCAGCTCCGGACTAGCGGGTAGCTCCTACAATGAGCAGTTCTTC; cdr3_aa: CASSSGLAGSSYNEQFF
j_call: TRBJ2-5; v_call: TRBV2; clone_size: .; d_call: TRBD2; cdr3_nt: TGTGCCAGCTCCCGACTAGCGGTCCAAGAGACCCAGTACTTC; cdr3_aa: CASSRLAVQETQYF
j_call: TRBJ2-2; v_call: TRBV7-9; clone_size: .; d_call: TRBD1; cdr3_nt: TGTGCCAGCAGCCCCTGGACAGGGCAGGCCACCGGGGAGCTGTTTTTT; cdr3_aa: CASSPWTGQATGELFF
j_call: TRBJ2-7; v_call: TRBV5-1; clone_size: few; d_call: .; cdr3_nt: TGCGCCAGCAGCTTGAACTCGCACGAGCAGTACTTC; cdr3_aa: CASSLNSHEQYF
j_call: TRBJ2-5; v_call: TRBV19; clone_size: .; d_call: .; cdr3_nt: TGTGCCAGTAGTATAGGGCGGAAGCAAGAGACCCAGTACTTC; cdr3_aa: CASSIGRKQETQYF
j_call: TRBJ1-2; v_call: TRBV6-4; clone_size: once; d_call: .; cdr3_nt: TGTGCCAGCAGTGACTCTGGCCCCTATGGCTACACCTTC; cdr3_aa: CASSDSGPYGYTF
j_call: TRBJ1-2; v_call: TRBV5-1; clone_size: .; d_call: .; cdr3_nt: TGCGCCAGCAGCCAGTTTTCATTAGACACCTATGGCTACACCTTC; cdr3_aa: CASSQFSLDTYGYTF
j_call: TRBJ1-2; v_call: TRBV7-2; clone_size: .; d_call: .; cdr3_nt: TGTGCCAGCAGCTTAGAACCAGTACCCTATGGCTACACCTTC; cdr3_aa: CASSLEPVPYGYTF
j_call: TRBJ1-2; v_call: TRBV7-9; clone_size: .; d_call: TRBD1; cdr3_nt: TGTGCCAGCAGCTTAGTTCGACAGGGGGCGAGGGGCTACACCTTC; cdr3_aa: CASSLVRQGARGYTF
j_call: TRBJ2-7; v_call: TRBV29-1; clone_size: .; d_call: TRBD1; cdr3_nt: TGCAGCGTTGAAGGACAGGGTACCAGCGAGCAGTACTTC; cdr3_aa: CSVEGQGTSEQYF
j_call: TRBJ2-7; v_call: TRBV2; clone_size: once; d_call: .; cdr3_nt: TGTGCCAGCAGTGTCTCCAGGGTCCCTTCCTACGAGCAGTACTTC; cdr3_aa: CASSVSRVPSYEQYF
j_call: TRBJ1-2; v_call: TRBV4-1; clone_size: .; d_call: TRBD1; cdr3_nt: TGCGCCAGCAGCCAAGGGACAGGGGGCCTCTATGGCTACACCTTC; cdr3_aa: CASSQGTGGLYGYTF
j_call: TRBJ2-3; v_call: TRBV27; clone_size: .; d_call: TRBD2; cdr3_nt: TGTGCCAGCACCCGTGGGCGGGGGGGCACAGATACGCAGTATTTT; cdr3_aa: CASTRGRGGTDTQYF
j_call: TRBJ2-1; v_call: TRBV9; clone_size: .; d_call: TRBD2; cdr3_nt: TGTGCCAGCAGCGAGGAAGGGACTAGCTACAATGAGCAGTTCTTC; cdr3_aa: CASSEEGTSYNEQFF
j_call: TRBJ1-4; v_call: TRBV2; clone_size: .; d_call: .; cdr3_nt: TGTGCCAGCCGAGAGACTCTTAATGAAAAACTGTTTTTT; cdr3_aa: CASRETLNEKLFF
j_call: TRBJ2-3; v_call: TRBV19; clone_size: .; d_call: TRBD1; cdr3_nt: TGTGCCAGTAGAGACAGGGGAGGCACAGATACGCAGTATTTT; cdr3_aa: CASRDRGGTDTQYF
j_call: TRBJ1-2; v_call: TRBV11-2; clone_size: once; d_call: TRBD1; cdr3_nt: TGTGCCAGCAGCTCGACAGGGGGCGTGGATGGCTACACCTTC; cdr3_aa: CASSSTGGVDGYTF
j_call: TRBJ2-3; v_call: TRBV27; clone_size: .; d_call: TRBD2; cdr3_nt: TGTGCCAGCAGGGACAGACTAGCGGGAGAAGATACGCAGTATTTT; cdr3_aa: CASRDRLAGEDTQYF
j_call: TRBJ2-1; v_call: TRBV29-1; clone_size: .; d_call: .; cdr3_nt: TGCAGCGTTGGAGTGTTCAGGCAGTCCCACAATGAGCAGTTCTTC; cdr3_aa: CSVGVFRQSHNEQFF
j_call: TRBJ2-1; v_call: TRBV7-2; clone_size: .; d_call: .; cdr3_nt: TGTGCCAGCAGCTTAAGGCTGGTTGAGCGCGTTGAGCAGTTCTTC; cdr3_aa: CASSLRLVERVEQFF
j_call: TRBJ1-4; v_call: TRBV21-1; clone_size: .; d_call: .; cdr3_nt: TGTGCCAGCAGCAAAGTTGCGACAGGGGGGGTGCCTAATGAAAAACTGTTTTTT; cdr3_aa: CASSKVATGGVPNEKLFF
j_call: TRBJ1-2; v_call: TRBV28; clone_size: few; d_call: .; cdr3_nt: TGTGCCAGCAGATCCGGGACACAGAACTATGGCTACACCTTC; cdr3_aa: CASRSGTQNYGYTF
j_call: TRBJ1-1; v_call: TRBV3-1/TRBV3-2; clone_size: .; d_call: .; cdr3_nt: TGTGCCAGCAGCCAAGAAAGAAAACAGGTCTTT; cdr3_aa: CASSQERKQVF
j_call: TRBJ1-5; v_call: TRBV12-3/TRBV12-4; clone_size: .; d_call: .; cdr3_nt: TGTGCCAGCAGTGCTATTAGCAATCAGCCCCAGCATTTT; cdr3_aa: CASSAISNQPQHF
j_call: TRBJ2-4; v_call: TRBV11-1; clone_size: few; d_call: .; cdr3_nt: TGTGCCAGCAGCAACACCCAGGGGAGCAAAAACATTCAGTACTTC; cdr3_aa: CASSNTQGSKNIQYF
j_call: TRBJ2-7; v_call: TRBV6-5; clone_size: .; d_call: .; cdr3_nt: TGTGCCAGCAGTTTTCGACTACCCGACGAGCAGTACTTC; cdr3_aa: CASSFRLPDEQYF
j_call: TRBJ2-1; v_call: TRBV24-1; clone_size: .; d_call: TRBD2; cdr3_nt: TGTGCCACCAGTGATTTGGGCGGGGGGGCTGATGAGCAGTTCTTC; cdr3_aa: CATSDLGGGADEQFF
j_call: TRBJ1-2; v_call: TRBV2; clone_size: .; d_call: TRBD1; cdr3_nt: TGTGCCAGCAGGGAGTCAGGGGGACTGATTTCGAACTATGGCTACACCTTC; cdr3_aa: CASRESGGLISNYGYTF
j_call: TRBJ2-2; v_call: TRBV19; clone_size: few; d_call: TRBD2; cdr3_nt: TGTGCCAGTAGTAAATCGGCGGCTAGCGGTAACACCGGGGAGCTGTTTTTT; cdr3_aa: CASSKSAASGNTGELFF
j_call: TRBJ2-1; v_call: TRBV7-3; clone_size: .; d_call: .; cdr3_nt: TGTGCCAGCAGCTTACTCGGGAGCTCCTACAATGAGCAGTTCTTC; cdr3_aa: CASSLLGSSYNEQFF
j_call: TRBJ1-5; v_call: TRBV5-5; clone_size: few; d_call: TRBD1; cdr3_nt: TGTGCCAGCAGCTTGATCCCCGACAGGGGGAATCAGCCCCAGCATTTT; cdr3_aa: CASSLIPDRGNQPQHF
j_call: TRBJ2-1; v_call: TRBV6-2/TRBV6-3; clone_size: once; d_call: TRBD2; cdr3_nt: TGTGCCAGCAGTTTACTAGCGGTGTACAATGAGCAGTTCTTC; cdr3_aa: CASSLLAVYNEQFF
j_call: TRBJ1-1; v_call: TRBV5-1; clone_size: few; d_call: TRBD1; cdr3_nt: TGCGCCAGCAGCCAGTGGGACAGATTTTCGGTGAACACTGAAGCTTTCTTT; cdr3_aa: CASSQWDRFSVNTEAFF